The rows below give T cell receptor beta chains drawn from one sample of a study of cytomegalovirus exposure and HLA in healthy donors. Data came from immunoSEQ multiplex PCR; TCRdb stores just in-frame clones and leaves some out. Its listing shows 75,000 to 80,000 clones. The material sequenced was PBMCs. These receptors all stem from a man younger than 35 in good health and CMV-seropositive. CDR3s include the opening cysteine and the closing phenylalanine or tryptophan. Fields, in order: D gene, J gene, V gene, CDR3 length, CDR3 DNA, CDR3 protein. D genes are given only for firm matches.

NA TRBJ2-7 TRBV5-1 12 TGCGCCAGCAGCTTGGATGGCCACGAGCAGTACTTC CASSLDGHEQYF
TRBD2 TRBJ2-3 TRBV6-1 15 TGTGCCAGCAGGGAACTAGCGGGGAGCACAGATACGCAGTATTTT CASRELAGSTDTQYF
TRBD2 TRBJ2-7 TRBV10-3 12 TGTGCCACCGGGGGGGGCGGGCCCGAGCAGTACTTC CATGGGGPEQYF
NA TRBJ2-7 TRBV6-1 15 TGTGCCAGCAGTGAGGGGCCTACCGATTCCTACGAGCAGTACTTC CASSEGPTDSYEQYF
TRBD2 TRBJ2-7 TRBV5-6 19 TGTGCCAGCAGCTTGCATCTGGAGACTAGCGGATTTTTGCCCTACGAGCAGTACTTC CASSLHLETSGFLPYEQYF
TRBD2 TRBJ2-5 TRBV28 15 TGTGCCAGCACCCCCCGGCTAGCGGGAGGAGAGACCCAGTACTTC CASTPRLAGGETQYF
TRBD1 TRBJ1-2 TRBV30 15 TGTGCCTGGAGTGCGGGACAGGGAACTTCGCGTGGCTACACCTTC CAWSAGQGTSRGYTF
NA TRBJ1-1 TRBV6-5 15 TGTGCCAGCAGTTACTCGAACGGGGGAGACACTGAAGCTTTCTTT CASSYSNGGDTEAFF
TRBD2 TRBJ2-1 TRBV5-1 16 TGCGCCAGCAGCTTGGTTCTAGCGGGAGGGGCAGCTGAGCAGTTCTTC CASSLVLAGGAAEQFF
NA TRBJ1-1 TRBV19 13 TGTGCCACCCGAGGGGGATTGAACACTGAAGCTTTCTTT CATRGGLNTEAFF
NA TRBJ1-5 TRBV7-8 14 TGTGCCAGCAGCTTTGGGGACTCCAATCAGCCCCAGCATTTT CASSFGDSNQPQHF
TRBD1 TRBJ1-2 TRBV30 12 TGTGCCTGGAGCTCAGGACAGGTTGGCTACACCTTC CAWSSGQVGYTF
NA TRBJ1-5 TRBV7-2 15 TGTGCCAGCAGCTTAGTCGCACAGGGTATATGGCCCCAGCATTTT CASSLVAQGIWPQHF
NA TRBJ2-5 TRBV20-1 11 TGCAGTGCTAGTCCTTTAAGGGAGCAGTACTTC CSASPLREQYF
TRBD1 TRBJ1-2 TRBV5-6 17 TGTGCCAGCAGCCATGGCAGGGGGCGGCGGGTTGACTATGGCTACACCTTC CASSHGRGRRVDYGYTF
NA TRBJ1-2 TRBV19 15 TGTGCCAGTAGTATAGAAGGGGGTGAAGTCGGAGGCTACACCTTC CASSIEGGEVGGYTF
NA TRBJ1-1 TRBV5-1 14 TGCGCCAGCAGCTTGCGGCAGGGGAGCACTGAAGCTTTCTTT CASSLRQGSTEAFF
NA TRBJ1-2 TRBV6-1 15 TGTGCCAGCAGTGAAGTGGGGGGGGCAAGCTATGGCTACACCTTC CASSEVGGASYGYTF
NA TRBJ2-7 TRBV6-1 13 TGTGCCAGCAGTGAAGGGCCCAGGTACGAGCAGTACTTC CASSEGPRYEQYF
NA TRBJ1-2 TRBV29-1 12 TGCAGCGTTGTGGGGGCTGTCCGAGGCTACGCCTTC CSVVGAVRGYAF
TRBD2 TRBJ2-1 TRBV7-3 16 TGTGCCAGCAGCATCACTAGCGGGGACTCCTACAATGAGCAGTTCTTC CASSITSGDSYNEQFF
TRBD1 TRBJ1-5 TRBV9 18 TGTGCCAGCAGCGGGGACAGGGAAGACCCTTATAGCAATCAGCCCCAGCATTTT CASSGDREDPYSNQPQHF
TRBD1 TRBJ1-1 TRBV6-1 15 TGTGCCAGCAGTGGGCGGACAGGGGGCGACACTGAAGCTTTCTTT CASSGRTGGDTEAFF
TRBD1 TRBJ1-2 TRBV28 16 TGTGCCAGCAGTAACCGGGACAGGGGATTAGTCTATGGCTACACCTTC CASSNRDRGLVYGYTF
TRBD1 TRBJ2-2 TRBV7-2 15 TGTGCCAGCAGCGTGACAGGGGGATACACCGGGGAGCTGTTTTTT CASSVTGGYTGELFF
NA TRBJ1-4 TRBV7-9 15 TGTGCCAGCAGCTTAGAGGACACGAGGATTGAAAAACTGTTTTTT CASSLEDTRIEKLFF
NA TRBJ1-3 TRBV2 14 TGTGCCAGCAGCGGGGGGGCTGTTGGAAACACCATATATTTT CASSGGAVGNTIYF
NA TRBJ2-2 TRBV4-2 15 TGTGCCAGCAGCCAAGGGGTCCGAGGGACCGGGGAGCTGTTTTTT CASSQGVRGTGELFF
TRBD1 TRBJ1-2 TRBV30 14 TGTGCCTGGAGTGGGGTGACAGGGGGAGTTGGCTACACCTTC CAWSGVTGGVGYTF
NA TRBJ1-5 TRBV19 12 TGTGCCAGTAGTAAAGGAGATCAGCCCCAGCATTTT CASSKGDQPQHF
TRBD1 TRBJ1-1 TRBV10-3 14 TGTGCCATCACTCCCGGACAGGGGAACACTGAAGCTTTCTTT CAITPGQGNTEAFF
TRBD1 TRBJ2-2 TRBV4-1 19 TGCGCCAGCAGCCCAGGGATCCTCAGGGGGTCCTCGAACACCGGGGAGCTGTTTTTT CASSPGILRGSSNTGELFF
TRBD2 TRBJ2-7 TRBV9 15 TGTGCCAGCAGCGTATCCACTAGCGGGGGGTACGAGCAGTACTTC CASSVSTSGGYEQYF
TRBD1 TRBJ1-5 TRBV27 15 TGTGCCAGCAGTTTCTCCCAGGGGGCCAATCAGCCCCAGCATTTT CASSFSQGANQPQHF
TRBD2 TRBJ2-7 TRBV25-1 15 TGTGCCAGCAGTGCAAATAGCGGGAGGACCTACGAGCAGTACTTC CASSANSGRTYEQYF
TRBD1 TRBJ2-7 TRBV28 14 TGTGCCAGCAGTTTATCCGGGACAGGCTACGAGCAGTACTTC CASSLSGTGYEQYF